This TCR beta chain was identified during a study of T cell responses to AZD1222 COVID-19 vaccine. Libraries were prepared by immunoSEQ multiplex PCR; TCRdb keeps only in-frame clonotypes and omits some of them. The table records about 150,000 clones, 80% to 95% of them present only once. This CDR3 contains 15 residues. Germline CDR1 SGHRS, CDR2 YFSETQ. Germline trimming cut 4 bases from V and 3 bases from J; bases unmatched to any gene: 9. The clonotype comes from an adult in good health. The genes are TRBV5-1 and TRBJ1-1, with 7 bases identical to TRBD1. This specimen consisted of peripheral blood, obtained on day 0 of AZD1222 vaccination. CDR3 sequence (DNA): TGCGCCAGCAGCCCGTGGGACAGTACCTACACTGAAGCTTTCTTT. Translated, it gives CASSPWDSTYTEAFF.